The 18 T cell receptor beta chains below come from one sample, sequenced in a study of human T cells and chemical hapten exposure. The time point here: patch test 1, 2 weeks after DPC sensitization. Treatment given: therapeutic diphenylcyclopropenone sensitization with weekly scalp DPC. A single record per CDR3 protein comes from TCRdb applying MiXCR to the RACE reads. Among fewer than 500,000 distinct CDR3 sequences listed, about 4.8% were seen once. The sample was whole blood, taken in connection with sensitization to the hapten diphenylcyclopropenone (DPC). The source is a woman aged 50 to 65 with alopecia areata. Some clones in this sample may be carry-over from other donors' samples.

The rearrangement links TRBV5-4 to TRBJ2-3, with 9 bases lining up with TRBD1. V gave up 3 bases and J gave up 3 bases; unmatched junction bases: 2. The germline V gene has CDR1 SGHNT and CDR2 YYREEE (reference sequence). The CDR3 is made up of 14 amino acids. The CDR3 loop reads CASSWDRVTDTQYF. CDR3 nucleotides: TGTGCCAGCAGCTGGGACAGGGTAACAGATACGCAGTATTTT.

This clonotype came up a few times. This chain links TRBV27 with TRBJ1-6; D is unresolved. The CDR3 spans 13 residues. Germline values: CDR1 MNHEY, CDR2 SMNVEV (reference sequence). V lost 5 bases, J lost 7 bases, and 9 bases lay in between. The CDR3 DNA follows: TGTGCCAGCAGTGGACCACCCAATTCACCCCTCCACTTT. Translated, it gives CASSGPPNSPLHF.

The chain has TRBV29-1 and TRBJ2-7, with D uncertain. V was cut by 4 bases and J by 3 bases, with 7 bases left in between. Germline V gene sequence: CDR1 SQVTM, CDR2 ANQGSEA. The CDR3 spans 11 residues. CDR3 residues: CSVVSVYEQYF. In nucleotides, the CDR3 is TGCAGCGTTGTGTCAGTCTACGAGCAGTACTTC.

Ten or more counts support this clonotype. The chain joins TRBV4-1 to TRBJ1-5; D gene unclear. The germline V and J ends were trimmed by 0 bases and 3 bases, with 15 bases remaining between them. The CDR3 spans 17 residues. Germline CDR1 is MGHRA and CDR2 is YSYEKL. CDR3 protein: CASSQEKGRSVNQPQHF. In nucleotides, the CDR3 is TGCGCCAGCAGCCAAGAAAAGGGCAGGTCCGTCAATCAGCCCCAGCATTTT.

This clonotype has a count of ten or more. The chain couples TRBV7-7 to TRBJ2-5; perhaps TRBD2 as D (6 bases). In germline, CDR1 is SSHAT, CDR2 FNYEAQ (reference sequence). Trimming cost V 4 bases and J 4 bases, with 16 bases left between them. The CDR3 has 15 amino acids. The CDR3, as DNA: TGTGCCAGCAGCTCCACCGGAGGGGCAGGAGAGACCCAGTACTTC. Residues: CASSSTGGAGETQYF.

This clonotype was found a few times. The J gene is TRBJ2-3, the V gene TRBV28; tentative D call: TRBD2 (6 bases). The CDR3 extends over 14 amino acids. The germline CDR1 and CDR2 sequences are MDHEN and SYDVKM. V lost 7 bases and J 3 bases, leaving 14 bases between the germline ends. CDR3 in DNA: TGTGCCAGCACGGGGGAAAGCGAGACAGATACGCAGTATTTT. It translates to CASTGESETDTQYF.

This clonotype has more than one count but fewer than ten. This CDR3 reads CASSQDGTGGAVHWDEKLFF. The CDR3 region has the DNA TGTGCCAGCAGCCAGGACGGGACAGGGGGCGCGGTTCACTGGGATGAAAAACTGTTTTTT. This chain uses TRBV3-1 with TRBJ1-4, with TRBD1 matching over 12 bases. V lost 3 bases and J lost 6; bases outside the gene matches: 17. The CDR3 sequence is 20 residues long. Germline V gene data show CDR1 as LGHDT and CDR2 as YNNKEL (reference sequence).

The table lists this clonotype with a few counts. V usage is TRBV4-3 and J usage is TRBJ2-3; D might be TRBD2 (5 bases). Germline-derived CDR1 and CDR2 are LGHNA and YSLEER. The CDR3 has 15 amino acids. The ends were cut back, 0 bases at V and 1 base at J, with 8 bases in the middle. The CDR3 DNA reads TGCGCCAGCAGCCAAGAGAGCGGACGCACAGATACGCAGTATTTT. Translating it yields CASSQESGRTDTQYF.

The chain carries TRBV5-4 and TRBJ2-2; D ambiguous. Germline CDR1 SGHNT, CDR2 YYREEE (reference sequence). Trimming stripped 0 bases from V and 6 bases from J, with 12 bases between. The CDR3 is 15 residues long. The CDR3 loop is CASSLESGGAGELFF. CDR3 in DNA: TGTGCCAGCAGCTTGGAAAGTGGCGGTGCCGGGGAGCTGTTTTTT.

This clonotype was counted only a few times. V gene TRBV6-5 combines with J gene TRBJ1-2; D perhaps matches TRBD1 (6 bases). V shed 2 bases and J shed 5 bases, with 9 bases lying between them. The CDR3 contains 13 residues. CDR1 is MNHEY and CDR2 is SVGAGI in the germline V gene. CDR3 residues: CASSYGGAYGYTF. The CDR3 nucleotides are TGTGCCAGCAGTTACGGGGGCGCATATGGCTACACCTTC.

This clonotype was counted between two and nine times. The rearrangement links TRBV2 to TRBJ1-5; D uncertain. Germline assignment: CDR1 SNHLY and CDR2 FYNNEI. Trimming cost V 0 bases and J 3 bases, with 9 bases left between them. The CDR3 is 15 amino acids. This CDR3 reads CASSEAPQFNQPQHF. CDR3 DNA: TGTGCCAGCAGTGAAGCCCCCCAGTTCAATCAGCCCCAGCATTTT.

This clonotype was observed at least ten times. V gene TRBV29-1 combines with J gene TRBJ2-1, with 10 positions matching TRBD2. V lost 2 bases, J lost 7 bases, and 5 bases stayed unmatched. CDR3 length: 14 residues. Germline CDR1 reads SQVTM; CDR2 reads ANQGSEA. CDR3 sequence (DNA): TGCAGCGTTGAACTAGCGGGGGAGGGGAATGAGCAGTTCTTC. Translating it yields CSVELAGEGNEQFF.

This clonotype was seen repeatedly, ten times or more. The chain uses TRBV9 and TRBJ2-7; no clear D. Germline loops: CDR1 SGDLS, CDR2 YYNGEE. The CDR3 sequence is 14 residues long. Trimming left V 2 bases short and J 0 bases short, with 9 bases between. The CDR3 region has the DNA TGTGCCAGCAGCGTGTCCGAGAGCTCCTACGAGCAGTACTTC. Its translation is CASSVSESSYEQYF.

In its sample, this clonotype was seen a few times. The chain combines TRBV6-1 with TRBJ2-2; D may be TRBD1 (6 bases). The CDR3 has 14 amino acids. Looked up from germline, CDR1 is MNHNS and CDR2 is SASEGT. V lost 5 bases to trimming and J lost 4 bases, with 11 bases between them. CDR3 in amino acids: CASSSQGSTGELFF. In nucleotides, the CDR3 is TGTGCCAGCAGTTCACAGGGTTCCACCGGGGAGCTGTTTTTT.

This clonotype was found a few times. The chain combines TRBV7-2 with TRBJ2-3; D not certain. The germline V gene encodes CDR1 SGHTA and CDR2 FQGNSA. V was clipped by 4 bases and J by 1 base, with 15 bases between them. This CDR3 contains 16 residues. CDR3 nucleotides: TGTGCCAGCAGCTCCGACCTCGCCCACCGCACAGATACGCAGTATTTT. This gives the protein CASSSDLAHRTDTQYF.

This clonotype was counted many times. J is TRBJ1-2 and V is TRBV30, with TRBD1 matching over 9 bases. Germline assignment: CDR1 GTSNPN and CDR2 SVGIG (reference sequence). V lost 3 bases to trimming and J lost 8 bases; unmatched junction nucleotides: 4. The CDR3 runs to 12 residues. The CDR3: CAWRNRGRGYTF. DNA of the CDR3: TGTGCCTGGAGGAACAGGGGGCGCGGCTACACCTTC.

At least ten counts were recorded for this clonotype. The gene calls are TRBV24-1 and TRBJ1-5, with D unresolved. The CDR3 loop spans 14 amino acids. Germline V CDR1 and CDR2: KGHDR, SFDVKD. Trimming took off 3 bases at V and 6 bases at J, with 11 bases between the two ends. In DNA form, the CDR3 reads TGTGCCACCAGTGATCCCGGTGGAGGTCAGCCCCAGCATTTT. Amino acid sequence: CATSDPGGGQPQHF.

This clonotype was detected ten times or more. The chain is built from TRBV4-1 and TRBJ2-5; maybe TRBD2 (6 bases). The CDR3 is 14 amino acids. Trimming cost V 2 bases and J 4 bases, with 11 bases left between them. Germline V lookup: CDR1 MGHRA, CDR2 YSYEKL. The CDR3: CASSQLGLLETQYF. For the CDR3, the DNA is TGCGCCAGCAGCCAACTGGGACTGCTAGAGACCCAGTACTTC.